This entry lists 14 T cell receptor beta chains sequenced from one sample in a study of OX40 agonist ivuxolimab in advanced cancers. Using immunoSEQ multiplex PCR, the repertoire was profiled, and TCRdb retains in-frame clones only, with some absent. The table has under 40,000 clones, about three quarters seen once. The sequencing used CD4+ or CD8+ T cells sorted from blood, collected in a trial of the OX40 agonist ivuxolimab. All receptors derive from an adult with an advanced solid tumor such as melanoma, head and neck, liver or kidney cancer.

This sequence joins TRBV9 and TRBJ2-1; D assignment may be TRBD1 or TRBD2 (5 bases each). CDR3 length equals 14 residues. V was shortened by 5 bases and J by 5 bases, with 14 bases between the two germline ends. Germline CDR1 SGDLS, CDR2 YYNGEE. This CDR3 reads CASSAGTLNNEQFF. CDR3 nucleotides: TGTGCCAGCAGTGCAGGGACCCTTAACAATGAGCAGTTCTTC.

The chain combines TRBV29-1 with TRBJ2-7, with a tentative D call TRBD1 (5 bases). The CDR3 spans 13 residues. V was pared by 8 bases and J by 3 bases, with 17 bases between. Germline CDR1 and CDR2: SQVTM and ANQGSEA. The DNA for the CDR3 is TGCAGCTTCCGAAGGCAGGGTGGCTACGAGCAGTACTTC. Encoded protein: CSFRRQGGYEQYF.

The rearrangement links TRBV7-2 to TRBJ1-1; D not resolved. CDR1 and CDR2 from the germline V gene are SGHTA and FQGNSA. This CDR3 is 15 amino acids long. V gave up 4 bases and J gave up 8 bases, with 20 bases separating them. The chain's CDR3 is CASSSDGRRVGEAFF. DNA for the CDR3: TGTGCCAGCAGCTCAGACGGGCGTAGAGTCGGGGAAGCTTTCTTT.

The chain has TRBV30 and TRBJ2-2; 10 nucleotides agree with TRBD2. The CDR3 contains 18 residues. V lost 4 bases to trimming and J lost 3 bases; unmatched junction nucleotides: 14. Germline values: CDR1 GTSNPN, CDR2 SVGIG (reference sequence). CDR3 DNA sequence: TGTGCCTGGAAACCCGAGATCGGACTAGCGGATTACACCGGGGAGCTGTTTTTT. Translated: CAWKPEIGLADYTGELFF.

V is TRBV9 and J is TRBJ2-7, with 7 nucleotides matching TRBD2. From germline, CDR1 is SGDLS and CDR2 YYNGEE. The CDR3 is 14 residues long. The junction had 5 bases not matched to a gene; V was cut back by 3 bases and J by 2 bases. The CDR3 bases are TGTGCCAGCAGCGAACGGGAGGCGACCTACGAGCAGTACTTC. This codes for CASSEREATYEQYF.

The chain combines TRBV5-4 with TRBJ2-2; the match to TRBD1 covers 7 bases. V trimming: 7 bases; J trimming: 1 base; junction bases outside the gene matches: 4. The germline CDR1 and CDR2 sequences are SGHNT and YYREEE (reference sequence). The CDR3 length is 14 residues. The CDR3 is CASARTGNTGELFF. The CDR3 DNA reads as TGTGCCAGCGCCCGGACAGGGAACACCGGGGAGCTGTTTTTT.

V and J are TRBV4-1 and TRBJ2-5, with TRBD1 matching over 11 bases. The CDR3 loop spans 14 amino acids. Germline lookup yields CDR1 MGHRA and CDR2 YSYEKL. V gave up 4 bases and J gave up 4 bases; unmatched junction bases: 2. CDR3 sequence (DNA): TGCGCCAGCAGCCCGGGACAGGGGGTAGAGACCCAGTACTTC. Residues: CASSPGQGVETQYF.

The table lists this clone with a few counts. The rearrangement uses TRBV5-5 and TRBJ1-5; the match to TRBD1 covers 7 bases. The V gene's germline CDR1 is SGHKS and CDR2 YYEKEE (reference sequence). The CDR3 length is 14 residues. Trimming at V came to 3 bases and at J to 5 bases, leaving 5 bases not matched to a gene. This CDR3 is CASSSTGYDQPQHF. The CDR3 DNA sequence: TGTGCCAGCAGCTCGACAGGGTACGATCAGCCCCAGCATTTT.

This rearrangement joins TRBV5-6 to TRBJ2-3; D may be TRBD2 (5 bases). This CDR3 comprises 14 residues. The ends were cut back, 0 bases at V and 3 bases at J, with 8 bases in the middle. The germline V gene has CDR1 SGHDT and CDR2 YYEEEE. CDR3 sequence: CASSLGLHTDTQYF. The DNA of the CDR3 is TGTGCCAGCAGCTTGGGACTACATACAGATACGCAGTATTTT.

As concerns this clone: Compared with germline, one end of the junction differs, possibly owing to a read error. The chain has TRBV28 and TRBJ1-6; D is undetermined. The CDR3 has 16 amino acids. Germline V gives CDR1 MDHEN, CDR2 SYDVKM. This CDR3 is CASSLYGVLTGSPLHF. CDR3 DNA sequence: TGTGCCAGCAGCTTATATGGGGTTTTAACGGGTTCACCCCTCCACTTT.

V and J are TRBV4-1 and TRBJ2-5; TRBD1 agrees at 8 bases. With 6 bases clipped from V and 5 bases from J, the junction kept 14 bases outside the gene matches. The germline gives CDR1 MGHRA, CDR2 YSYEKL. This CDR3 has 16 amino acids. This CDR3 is CASSRGPTGDGETQYF. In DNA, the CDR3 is TGCGCCAGCAGTCGAGGGCCGACAGGGGACGGGGAGACCCAGTACTTC.

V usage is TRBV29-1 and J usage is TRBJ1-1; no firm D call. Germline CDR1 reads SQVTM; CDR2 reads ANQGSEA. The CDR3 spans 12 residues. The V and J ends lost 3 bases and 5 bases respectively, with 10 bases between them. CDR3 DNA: TGCAGCGTTGAGGTCTTTGGGACTGAAGCTTTCTTT. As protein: CSVEVFGTEAFF.

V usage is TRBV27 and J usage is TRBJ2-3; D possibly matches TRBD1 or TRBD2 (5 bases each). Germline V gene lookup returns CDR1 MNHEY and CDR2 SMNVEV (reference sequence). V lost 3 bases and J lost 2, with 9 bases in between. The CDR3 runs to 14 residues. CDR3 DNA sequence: TGTGCCAGCAGTTTCTTGGGGACCACAGATACGCAGTATTTT. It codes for CASSFLGTTDTQYF.

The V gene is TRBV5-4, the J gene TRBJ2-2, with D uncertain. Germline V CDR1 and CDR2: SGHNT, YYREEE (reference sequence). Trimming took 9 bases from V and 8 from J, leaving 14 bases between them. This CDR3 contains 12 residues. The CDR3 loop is CATSRVSGELFF. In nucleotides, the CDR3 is TGTGCCACCTCTAGGGTATCGGGGGAGCTGTTTTTT.